This T cell receptor (beta chain) is drawn from a study of T-cell memory formation after mild COVID-19 listed by TCRdb under 2021. At the level of the whole study: TCR sequence clusters from the two donors were found to be largely donor specific. In a couple of donors, T-cell clones that expanded and contracted after mild COVID-19 were followed by sequencing TCRalpha and TCRbeta repertoires longitudinally. Two young, previously healthy adult volunteers made up the cohort, one male and one female. Overall study outcomes, separate from this receptor: Some responding clones were detected in pre-infection memory, suggesting pre-existing cross-reactive memory T cells joined the SARS-CoV-2 response. The study covered only two mild cases, and larger cohorts including severe cases with pre-infection samples were considered necessary. Contracting CD4+ clones were found mainly in CM and EM memory subsets, while CD8+ clones were enriched in EMRA. Balanced CD4/CD8 phenotypes were observed for clones contracting from day 15 to 85, whereas a bias towards CD4+ was observed for a second wave of clones expanding from day 15 to 37. The second-wave clones that peaked on day 37 were not confirmed to be SARS-CoV-2 specific.

Of note for this clonotype: Its antigen has not been determined. No qualities accompany the bases; no much larger clone lies one base away.

TCRdb records Illumina NovaSeq 6000 as the sequencer. TCRalpha and TCRbeta cDNA libraries were constructed by 5'RACE with constant-segment primers, with sample barcodes and unique molecular identifiers being introduced. Trizol reagent was used to extract RNA from every sample. Amplification of the libraries took two PCR steps, and the second step added a second sample barcode plus Illumina TruSeq adapters. Sequencing of the libraries was done on an Illumina NovaSeq, producing 2 x 150 bp paired-end reads. The original methods were these. With migec v1.2.7, reads were demultiplexed and then collapsed into UMI-guided consensus sequences. Using mixcr v2.1.11, the UMI consensuses were aligned to TRA and TRB V and J templates and assembled into clonotypes. A clonotype was counted as expanded or contracted only if both edgeR and NoisET called the change significant, with noise models trained on biological replicates. For edgeR calls, the cutoffs were a false discovery rate-adjusted p below 0.01 and a log2 fold-change threshold of 1. PCA with hierarchical clustering of max-normalized trajectories of the 1000 most abundant clonotypes was used as exploratory dynamics analysis. Separately sequenced CD4+ and CD8+ repertoires were used to assign a CD4 or CD8 phenotype to each responding clone. The public reads were reprocessed in TCRdb via fastp at Q25 and MiXCR, keeping in-frame beta chains. Rows are unified per CDR3 protein, each entry keeping the most common DNA and genes. V and J calls and clone size were set by TCRdb, not the authors. The sample includes roughly 130,000 distinct CDR3 sequences, with 15% to 20% observed a single time. About 15% of the sample is held by the ten biggest clonotypes.

Ficoll-Paque density gradient centrifugation was the method used to isolate PBMCs. The clonotype originates from an adult woman who had mild COVID-19 (a few samples of this study predate the infection). The sample titles of this study are shuffled in the database, so cell type and time point are left out; the donor was told from shared clones. The sample comprised PBMCs or a T cell subset sorted from them (not recorded which).

At the DNA level, the sequence is TGTGCCTGGAGTGGTGTTGAGGCTTTCTTT. Its protein reads: CAWSGVEAFF. The chain couples TRBV30 to TRBJ1-1; a confident D gene designation cannot be given. The CDR3 numbers 10 residues from cysteine through phenylalanine. Only the CDR3 region is kept as DNA, spanning 30 bases read in frame from base 1. Per the germline V gene (reference sequence), GTSNPN is the CDR1 and SVGIG is the CDR2. V sheds 1 base and J sheds 11 bases, leaving 8 bases between their ends.